Included here is one T cell receptor (beta chain) sequence, with context. CDR1 is SNHLY, CDR2 FYNNEI, per germline. CDR3 length: 14 amino acids. The V end was cut by 5 bases, the J end by 7 bases, with 18 bases between. These data are taken from a study of blood T cell repertoires in COVID-19. TCRdb keeps only in-frame clones here, not all; method: immunoSEQ multiplex PCR. The sample has almost 300,000 clones; just under 90% are singletons. Source material: peripheral blood. This clonotype was sampled from a woman in her twenties or thirties with COVID-19, enrolled during active disease. The rearrangement links TRBV2 to TRBJ2-7; weak D call: TRBD1 (6 bases). CDR3 nucleotide sequence: TGTGCCAGCAGTTACCGGGACATCCTGGGGGAGCAGTACTTC. It codes for CASSYRDILGEQYF.